The 21 T cell receptor beta chains listed next were all sequenced from one sample in a study of cytomegalovirus exposure and HLA in healthy donors. With 60 Vbeta and 13 Jbeta primers, the PCR was carried out. Sequencing was performed with immunoSEQ multiplex PCR; in TCRdb, only in-frame clones are kept and a portion is missing. Of around 150,000 clones listed, roughly 80% are singletons. Sequencing was carried out using PBMCs. These receptor sequences come from a woman aged 30 to 39 in good health and CMV-seropositive.

The chain links TRBV9 to TRBJ1-4, with D perhaps matching TRBD1 (6 bases). The CDR3 totals 14 residues. V lost 4 bases to trimming and J lost 0 bases, with 7 bases between them. Per germline, CDR1 SGDLS and CDR2 YYNGEE. The CDR3 loop is CASSPGATNEKLFF. CDR3 coding DNA: TGTGCCAGCAGCCCAGGGGCAACTAATGAAAAACTGTTTTTT.

The chain recombines TRBV27 with TRBJ2-7; 8 bases fit TRBD1. Germline V gene sequence: CDR1 MNHEY, CDR2 SMNVEV (reference sequence). The trim removed 5 bases at V and 2 bases at J, leaving 8 bases unmatched. CDR3 length: 15 residues. CDR3 nucleotide sequence: TGTGCCAGCAGTCCCCGGACAGGGATCCCCTACGAGCAGTACTTC. Its protein is CASSPRTGIPYEQYF.

About this clone: The same CDR3 arises from other DNA sequences in this sample as well. The chain joins TRBV5-1 to TRBJ2-3; D might be TRBD2 (6 bases). Looked up from germline, CDR1 is SGHRS and CDR2 is YFSETQ. The CDR3 covers 14 residues. The germline V and J ends were trimmed by 7 bases and 0 bases, with 12 bases remaining between them. The DNA for the CDR3 is TGCGCCAGCTCTCTTGGGGGGAGCACAGATACGCAGTATTTT. Translating gives CASSLGGSTDTQYF. The variable domain in full, with the rest retrieved from reference TRBV5-1 and TRBJ2-3, is KAGVTQTPRYLIKTRGQQVTLSCSPISGHRSVSWYQQTPGQGLQFLFEYFSETQRNKGNFPGRFSGRQFSNSRSEMNVSTLELGDSALYLCASSLGGSTDTQYFGPGTRLTVL.

The chain has TRBV4-3 and TRBJ2-6, with a weak D call TRBD2 (6 bases). The CDR3 length is 20 residues. Deletions cut 1 base from V and 0 bases from J, with 19 bases between. The germline V gene encodes CDR1 LGHNA and CDR2 YSLEER. CDR3 residues: CASSQVVEGFPASGANVLTF. CDR3 bases: TGCGCCAGCAGCCAAGTGGTGGAGGGCTTTCCCGCCTCTGGGGCCAACGTCCTGACTTTC.

The chain couples TRBV27 to TRBJ2-1; 9 bases are shared with TRBD2. J gave up 5 bases and V 1 base, and 3 bases lay outside the gene matches. The germline V gene has CDR1 MNHEY and CDR2 SMNVEV (reference sequence). The CDR3 length is 15 residues. The CDR3 region has the DNA TGTGCCAGCAGTTTATTCAGCGGGGGGAACAATGAGCAGTTCTTC. This codes for CASSLFSGGNNEQFF.

A remark on this clone: Compared with germline, one end of the junction differs, possibly owing to a read error. This chain joins TRBV7-9 and TRBJ1-2; 9 positions match TRBD1. From germline, CDR1 is SEHNR and CDR2 FQNEAQ (reference sequence). CDR3 length: 15 residues. The CDR3 is CSSSLSRDRVRGYTF. CDR3 DNA: TGTTCCAGCAGCTTATCCCGGGACAGGGTGCGCGGCTACACCTTC. The entire variable domain, with the rest obtained from reference TRBV7-9 and TRBJ1-2, is as follows: DTGVSQNPRHKITKRGQNVTFRCDPISEHNRLYWYRQTLGQGPEFLTYFQNEAQLEKSRLLSDRFSAERPKGSFSTLEIQRTEQGDSAMYLCSSSLSRDRVRGYTFGSGTRLTVV.

The chain uses TRBV4-2 and TRBJ2-3, with 9 positions matching TRBD1. CDR1 is LGHNA, CDR2 YNFKEQ, per germline. Germline trimming cut 3 bases from V and 1 base from J; bases unmatched to any gene: 2. The CDR3 is 15 amino acids. The CDR3, as DNA: TGTGCCAGCAGCCAGAGGACAGGGGGCACAGATACGCAGTATTTT. It specifies CASSQRTGGTDTQYF.

DNA for the CDR3: TGTGCCACCAGCAGAGGGGGGCAGCAAGAGACCCAGTACTTC. It yields the protein CATSRGGQQETQYF. The V and J genes are TRBV15 and TRBJ2-5; tentatively, D is TRBD1 (6 bases). Germline CDR1 is LNHNV and CDR2 is YYDKDF (reference sequence). V lost 1 base to trimming and J lost 2 bases, with 8 bases between them. CDR3 size: 14 residues.

V and J are TRBV10-3 and TRBJ2-7; D might be TRBD2 (7 bases). The CDR3 loop spans 12 amino acids. With 11 bases removed from V and 12 bases from J, the gap between germline ends came to 23 bases. Germline CDR1 reads ENHRY; CDR2 reads SYGVKD. For the CDR3, the DNA is TGTGCCCCCCTATGGGGGGGCGCGTTAGGGTACTTC. This encodes CAPLWGGALGYF.

The CDR3, as DNA: TGTGCCAGCTCAAAAGACAGGGGAGAGGAAAAACTGTTTTTT. It translates to CASSKDRGEEKLFF. The rearrangement uses TRBV18 and TRBJ1-4, with 8 bases matching TRBD1. Germline values: CDR1 KGHSH, CDR2 LQKENI. The ends lost 5 bases at V and 8 bases at J; junction bases unmatched: 7. This CDR3 comprises 14 residues.

The gene calls are TRBV7-9 and TRBJ1-1, with D perhaps TRBD1 (5 bases). V was pared by 5 bases and J by 1 base, with 14 bases between. Germline V gene data show CDR1 as SEHNR and CDR2 as FQNEAQ (reference sequence). The length of the CDR3 is 15 residues. This CDR3 is CASSRIGARNTEAFF. The CDR3 region has the DNA TGTGCCAGCAGCCGGATAGGGGCACGGAACACTGAAGCTTTCTTT. Full variable domain (outside the CDR3, taken from reference TRBV7-9 and TRBJ1-1): DTGVSQNPRHKITKRGQNVTFRCDPISEHNRLYWYRQTLGQGPEFLTYFQNEAQLEKSRLLSDRFSAERPKGSFSTLEIQRTEQGDSAMYLCASSRIGARNTEAFFGQGTRLTVV.

The rearrangement joins TRBV27 to TRBJ2-1, with a weak D call TRBD2 (6 bases). Trimming stripped 10 bases from V and 9 bases from J, with 13 bases between. Germline CDR1 and CDR2: MNHEY and SMNVEV (reference sequence). The CDR3 has 11 amino acids. The CDR3 here is CATEMRGEQFF. The CDR3 DNA is TGTGCCACAGAGATGCGGGGTGAGCAGTTCTTC.

This clone showed up just once. This sequence joins TRBV18 and TRBJ1-4; D is possibly TRBD1 (6 bases). From germline, CDR1 is KGHSH and CDR2 LQKENI. The CDR3 length is 15 residues. The V end was cut by 5 bases, the J end by 4 bases, with 14 bases between. The CDR3 DNA follows: TGTGCCAGCTCATGGACCCAGGGACATAATGAAAAACTGTTTTTT. Translated: CASSWTQGHNEKLFF.

The CDR3 sequence is CASSIGQGDNQPQHF. For the CDR3, the DNA is TGTGCCAGTAGTATCGGACAGGGGGACAATCAGCCCCAGCATTTT. The chain carries TRBV19 and TRBJ1-5; 10 positions agree with TRBD1. CDR1 is LNHDA, CDR2 SQIVND, per germline (reference sequence). The CDR3 consists of 15 residues. V shed 3 bases, J shed 3 bases, and the junction held 2 bases outside the gene matches.

This clone appeared once. The chain has TRBV7-2 and TRBJ2-7; 7 nucleotides match TRBD1. Trimming at V came to 6 bases and at J to 3 bases, leaving 8 bases not matched to a gene. The CDR3 has 14 amino acids. Germline loops: CDR1 SGHTA, CDR2 FQGNSA. Here the CDR3 DNA reads TGTGCCAGCAGACCCGGGACAGAAATCTACGAGCAGTACTTC. Translation gives CASRPGTEIYEQYF. Supplemented by reference TRBV7-2 and TRBJ2-7, the full variable domain reads GAGVSQSPSNKVTEKGKDVELRCDPISGHTALYWYRQSLGQGLEFLIYFQGNSAPDKSGLPSDRFSAERTGGSVSTLTIQRTQQEDSAVYLCASRPGTEIYEQYFGPGTRLTVT.

The rearrangement links TRBV5-6 to TRBJ2-4, with a tentative D call TRBD1 (5 bases). V was clipped by 1 base and J by 0 bases, with 11 bases between them. The CDR3 extends over 16 amino acids. Looked up from germline, CDR1 is SGHDT and CDR2 is YYEEEE. The CDR3 region has the DNA TGTGCCAGCAGCTTGCGCAGGGTCATAGCCAAAAACATTCAGTACTTC. Its translation: CASSLRRVIAKNIQYF.

The chain employs TRBV15 and TRBJ1-6, with no clear D. CDR1 LNHNV and CDR2 YYDKDF come from the germline V gene (reference sequence). The length of the CDR3 is 12 residues. Trimming left V 1 base short and J 10 bases short, with 5 bases between. The CDR3 loop is CATSRANSPLHF. Here the CDR3 DNA reads TGTGCCACCAGCAGAGCTAACTCACCCCTCCACTTT.

This chain joins TRBV5-1 and TRBJ1-1; D is perhaps TRBD1 (5 bases). Germline CDR1 reads SGHRS; CDR2 reads YFSETQ. The CDR3 loop spans 13 amino acids. V lost 8 bases and J lost 11, with 22 bases in between. The CDR3 sequence is CASTRGGGEAAFF. The DNA of the CDR3 is TGCGCCAGTACCCGAGGAGGAGGGGAGGCGGCTTTCTTT.

The chain joins TRBV7-3 to TRBJ2-3, with 8 bases identical to TRBD1. This CDR3 is built from 15 residues. The trim removed 3 bases at V and 4 bases at J, leaving 6 bases unmatched. The germline V gene encodes CDR1 SGHTA and CDR2 FQGTGA. For the CDR3, the DNA is TGTGCCAGCAGCTTTCAGGGGGCAAGCGCAGATACGCAGTATTTT. Protein: CASSFQGASADTQYF.

The chain uses TRBV5-4 and TRBJ1-1; 10 nucleotides line up with TRBD1. Germline trimming cut 4 bases from V and 5 bases from J; bases unmatched to any gene: 11. Germline CDR1 SGHNT, CDR2 YYREEE (reference sequence). The CDR3 has 16 amino acids. CDR3 protein: CASSRPGTGEGTEAFF. For the CDR3, the DNA is TGTGCCAGCAGCCGCCCGGGGACAGGGGAGGGGACTGAAGCTTTCTTT.

This clone was detected only once. V and J are TRBV11-2 and TRBJ2-2; D might be TRBD2 (5 bases). The CDR3 is 14 amino acids. Deletions cut 7 bases from V and 5 bases from J, with 14 bases between. Germline CDR1 SGHAT, CDR2 FQNNGV. CDR3 loop: CASTIWERTGELFF. CDR3 in DNA: TGTGCCAGCACCATTTGGGAGCGAACCGGGGAGCTGTTTTTT.